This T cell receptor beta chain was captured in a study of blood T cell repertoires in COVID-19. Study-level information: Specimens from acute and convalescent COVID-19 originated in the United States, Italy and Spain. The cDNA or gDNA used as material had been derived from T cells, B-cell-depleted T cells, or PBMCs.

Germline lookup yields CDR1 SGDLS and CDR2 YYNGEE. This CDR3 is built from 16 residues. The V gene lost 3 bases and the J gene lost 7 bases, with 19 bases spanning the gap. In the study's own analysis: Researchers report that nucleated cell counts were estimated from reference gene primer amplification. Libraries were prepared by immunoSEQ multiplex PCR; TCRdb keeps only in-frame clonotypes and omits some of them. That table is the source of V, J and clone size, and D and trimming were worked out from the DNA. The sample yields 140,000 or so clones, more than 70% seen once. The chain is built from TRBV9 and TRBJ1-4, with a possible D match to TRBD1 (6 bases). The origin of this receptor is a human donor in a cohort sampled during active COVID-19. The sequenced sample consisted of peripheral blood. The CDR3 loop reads CASSDLDQGIGEKLFF. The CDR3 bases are TGTGCCAGCAGCGACCTGGATCAGGGGATAGGTGAAAAACTGTTTTTT.